This T cell receptor beta chain appears in the sequencing data of a study of blood T cell repertoires in COVID-19. Losses at the gene ends were 5 bases for V and 2 bases for J; bases not matched to a gene: 15. CDR1 and CDR2 from the germline V gene are MNHEY and SMNVEV (reference sequence). The CDR3 loop spans 17 amino acids. Produced via immunoSEQ multiplex PCR; TCRdb's table is partial and in-frame only. The table includes about 160,000 clones, 70% to 90% detected once. The TCR comes from a woman between 50 and 59 years old who had recovered from COVID-19. The genes are TRBV27 and TRBJ2-7, with 7 bases matching TRBD1. The sequencing input was PBMCs or T cells enriched from blood (not recorded which). CDR3 residues: CASSPPGQPTTPYEQYF. In DNA, the CDR3 is TGTGCCAGCAGTCCCCCGGGACAGCCCACCACTCCCTACGAGCAGTACTTC.